This is a list of T cell receptor beta chains from one sample in a study of blood T cell repertoires in COVID-19. TCRdb's table, derived via immunoSEQ multiplex PCR, lists solely in-frame clones and lacks some. The table lists more than 250,000 clones, roughly 87% of them singletons. Sample: PBMCs or T cells enriched from blood (not recorded which). The receptor set was obtained from a woman aged 25 to 39 who had recovered from COVID-19. Both conserved end residues are part of each CDR3.

j_gene	v_gene	CDR3aa
TRBJ2-7	TRBV7-6	CASGTTERQYF
TRBJ1-1	TRBV5-6	CASSLERRRTEAFF
TRBJ1-5	TRBV6-2/TRBV6-3	CASSYLVGGQPQHF
TRBJ1-1	TRBV7-3	CASSPRTGTEAFF
TRBJ1-1	TRBV7-3	CASSLTGDYTEAFF
TRBJ1-2	TRBV30	CAWIPWGSPYGYTF
TRBJ2-2	TRBV9	CASSLKAGTGLGTGELFF
TRBJ1-2	TRBV18	CASSPLDRAPQGYTF
TRBJ1-5	TRBV27	CASSSEQGRSNQPQHF
TRBJ1-2	TRBV5-1	CASSLGAGGTYGYTF
TRBJ1-2	TRBV10-3	CAISDGATQGYTF
TRBJ1-1	TRBV5-5	CASSPLTESTEAFF
TRBJ1-5	TRBV19	CASSTPDRGRDQPQHF